A selection of T cell receptor beta chains follows, all from one sample in a study of lymphopenia after photon versus proton radiotherapy. Here immunoSEQ multiplex PCR was the method, and the copy in TCRdb shows in-frame clones only, minus some. The sample has several thousand clones, approximately 90% seen once. This specimen consisted of peripheral blood, obtained from a patient treated with photon-based radiotherapy. These receptor sequences come from a man aged 55 to 69 with cholangiocarcinoma. Each CDR3 is given with its conserved first and last residue. Fields, in order: clone size, J gene, D gene, V gene, CDR3 protein, CDR3 DNA. D genes are given only for firm matches. The listing skips clone size in some rows; elsewhere it reads once, few, many or a size class.

.	TRBJ1-1	.	TRBV2	CASSDDTMNTEAFF	TGTGCCAGCAGTGATGACACAATGAACACTGAAGCTTTCTTT
.	TRBJ2-2	.	TRBV4-1	CASSQSDAGELFF	TGCGCCAGCAGCCAGTCTGACGCCGGGGAGCTGTTTTTT
.	TRBJ2-1	TRBD2	TRBV28	CASSLSREGSYNEQFF	TGTGCCAGCAGTTTATCCCGGGAGGGCTCCTACAATGAGCAGTTCTTC
.	TRBJ2-6	.	TRBV18	CASSPRGASGANVLTF	TGTGCCAGCTCACCCCGGGGGGCTTCTGGGGCCAACGTCCTGACTTTC
few	TRBJ1-2	.	TRBV1	CTSSQVSRHNYGYTF	TGCACCAGCAGCCAAGTTAGCCGACATAACTATGGCTACACCTTC
.	TRBJ1-2	.	TRBV5-6	CASSLVGVRDGYTF	TGTGCCAGCAGCTTGGTAGGGGTGAGGGACGGCTACACCTTC
.	TRBJ1-2	TRBD1	TRBV5-1	CASSMGQSIYGYTF	TGCGCCAGCAGCATGGGACAGAGCATCTATGGCTACACCTTC
.	TRBJ2-1	.	TRBV5-4	CASSTDRNEQFF	TGTGCCAGCAGCACAGACAGGAATGAGCAGTTCTTC
large	TRBJ1-2	TRBD1	TRBV29-1	CSVLRQGARGYTF	TGCAGCGTTCTGAGACAGGGGGCGCGAGGCTACACCTTC
.	TRBJ2-7	.	TRBV11-2	CASSVQGVSYEQYF	TGTGCCAGCAGCGTACAGGGCGTCTCCTACGAGCAGTACTTC
.	TRBJ1-2	.	TRBV7-9	CASSQAGGGYTF	TGTGCCAGCAGCCAAGCAGGAGGCGGCTACACCTTC
.	TRBJ2-5	TRBD1	TRBV27	CASSLSFGTGTGGEETQYF	TGTGCCAGCAGTTTATCGTTTGGTACCGGGACAGGGGGTGAAGAGACCCAGTACTTC
once	TRBJ1-5	.	TRBV5-1	CASSAGPSGNQPQHF	TGCGCCAGCAGCGCCGGGCCCAGTGGCAATCAGCCCCAGCATTTT
.	TRBJ2-7	.	TRBV11-3	CASSGTAGEQYF	TGTGCCAGCAGCGGGACAGCGGGCGAGCAGTACTTC
.	TRBJ2-7	.	TRBV28	CASSFVSVVGYEQYF	TGTGCCAGCAGTTTCGTGAGCGTCGTTGGGTACGAGCAGTACTTC
.	TRBJ1-1	.	TRBV6-4	CASSPDLNWGRAFF	TGTGCCAGCAGTCCCGACCTAAATTGGGGCAGAGCTTTCTTT
.	TRBJ2-1	TRBD2	TRBV9	CASSVGASGYLKYNEQFF	TGTGCCAGCAGCGTAGGGGCTAGCGGATACCTTAAGTACAATGAGCAGTTCTTC
.	TRBJ2-5	TRBD1	TRBV6-1	CASSENRGRETQYF	TGTGCCAGCAGTGAAAACAGGGGGAGGGAGACCCAGTACTTC
.	TRBJ2-3	.	TRBV2	CASSVDTDTQYF	TGTGCCAGCAGTGTTGACACAGATACGCAGTATTTT
.	TRBJ2-7	.	TRBV5-1	CASSLDGELEQYF	TGCGCCAGCAGCTTAGACGGGGAGTTGGAGCAGTACTTC
.	TRBJ1-1	.	TRBV4-3	CASSQEEWGNTEAFF	TGCGCCAGCAGCCAAGAGGAATGGGGGAACACTGAAGCTTTCTTT
few	TRBJ1-2	.	TRBV5-4	CASSLRFMEAGGYTF	TGTGCCAGCAGCTTGAGGTTTATGGAAGCGGGGGGCTACACCTTC